Below, one T cell receptor beta chain is given with its context. This clonotype was counted many times. Its binding antigen is unknown. One base away there is no much larger clone; base qualities are not given. These data are taken from a study of T cell repertoires in cytomegalovirus infection (dated by TCRdb to between 2019 and 2020). Describing the broader study: Because public TCR beta signatures pointed to carriage of CMV infection together with the matching HLA type, the HLA type of each donor mattered for the analysis.

Results and caveats for the whole study, not just this receptor: In both this cohort and an independent approximately 350-donor cohort, the cumulative frequency of public TCR beta family members distinguished carriers of CMV infection plus the relevant HLA type. The ex vivo response was dominated by HLA-C-restricted CMV-specific TCR beta clonotypes, which also provided the single most frequent clonotype in two of eight donors.

Data came from an Illumina HiSeq 1500. TCRdb cleaned the public reads at Q25 with fastp, built clones with MiXCR and kept in-frame beta chains. Rows merge per CDR3 protein into single entries with the most common DNA and genes. This sample gives 150,000 to 200,000 distinct CDR3 sequences in total; roughly 27% of them show up just once. The ten largest clonotypes hold roughly 32% of the sample. Sequences SGHTA (CDR1) and FQGNSA (CDR2) are obtained from the germline V gene. CDR3 length: 16 amino acids, cysteine to phenylalanine. The kept DNA is CDR3 alone, 48 bases in frame from the first base. The germline ends are 19 bases apart after V is trimmed by 5 bases and J by 3 bases.

The sequencing sample was made of PBMCs. This receptor was identified in a human donor in good health (CMV status not recorded). Some clones in this sample may be carry-over from other donors' samples. Recombination connected TRBV7-2 to TRBJ1-1; a tentative D match to TRBD1 spans 6 bases. CDR3 reads: CASSPGGAGGYTEAFF. The DNA is as follows: TGTGCCAGCAGCCCTGGTGGGGCGGGGGGCTACACTGAAGCTTTCTTT.